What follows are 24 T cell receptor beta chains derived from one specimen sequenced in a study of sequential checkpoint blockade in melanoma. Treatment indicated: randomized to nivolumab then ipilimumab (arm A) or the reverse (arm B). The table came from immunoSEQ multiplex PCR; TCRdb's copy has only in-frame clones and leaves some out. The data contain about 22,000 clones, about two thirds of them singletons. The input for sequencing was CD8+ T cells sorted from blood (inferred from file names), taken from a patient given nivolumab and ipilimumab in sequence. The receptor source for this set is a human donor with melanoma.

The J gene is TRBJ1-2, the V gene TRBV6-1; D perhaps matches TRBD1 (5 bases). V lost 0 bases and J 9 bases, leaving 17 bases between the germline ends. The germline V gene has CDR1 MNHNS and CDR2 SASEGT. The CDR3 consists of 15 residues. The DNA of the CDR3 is TGTGCCAGCAGTGAAGCGTACAGGCTGGAGTTGAGCTACACCTTC. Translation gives CASSEAYRLELSYTF.

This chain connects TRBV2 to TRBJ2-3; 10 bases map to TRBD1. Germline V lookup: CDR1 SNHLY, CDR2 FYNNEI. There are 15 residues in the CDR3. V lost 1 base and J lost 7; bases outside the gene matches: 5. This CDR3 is CASSEGTGGGNTQYF. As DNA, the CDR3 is TGTGCCAGCAGTGAAGGGACAGGGGGAGGGAATACGCAGTATTTT.

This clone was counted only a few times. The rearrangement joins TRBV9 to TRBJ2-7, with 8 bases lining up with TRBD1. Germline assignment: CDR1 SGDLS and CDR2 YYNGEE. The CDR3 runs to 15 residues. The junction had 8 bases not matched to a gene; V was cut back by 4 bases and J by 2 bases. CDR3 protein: CASSPQGRGPYEQYF. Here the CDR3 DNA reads TGTGCCAGCAGCCCACAGGGCAGGGGGCCCTACGAGCAGTACTTC.

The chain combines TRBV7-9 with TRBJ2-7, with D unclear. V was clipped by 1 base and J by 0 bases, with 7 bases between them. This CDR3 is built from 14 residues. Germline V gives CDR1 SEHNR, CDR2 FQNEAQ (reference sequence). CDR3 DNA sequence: TGTGCCAGCAGCTTAGTTACGAGCTCCTACGAGCAGTACTTC. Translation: CASSLVTSSYEQYF.

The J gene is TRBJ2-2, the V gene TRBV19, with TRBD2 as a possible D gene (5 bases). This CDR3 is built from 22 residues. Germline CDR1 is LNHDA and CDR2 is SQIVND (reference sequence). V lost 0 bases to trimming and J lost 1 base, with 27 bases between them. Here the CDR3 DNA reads TGTGCCAGTAGTATAGACGCCTACCTCAGAGGAGCGGAGGTTGGGAACACCGGGGAGCTGTTTTTT. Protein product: CASSIDAYLRGAEVGNTGELFF.

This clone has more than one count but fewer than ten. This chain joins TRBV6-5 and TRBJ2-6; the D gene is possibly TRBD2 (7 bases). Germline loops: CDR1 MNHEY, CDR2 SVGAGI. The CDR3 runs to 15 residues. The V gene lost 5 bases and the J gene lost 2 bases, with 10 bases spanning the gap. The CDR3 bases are TGTGCCAGCAGTGGGGAGGGGGCTGGGGCCAACGTCCTGACTTTC. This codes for CASSGEGAGANVLTF.

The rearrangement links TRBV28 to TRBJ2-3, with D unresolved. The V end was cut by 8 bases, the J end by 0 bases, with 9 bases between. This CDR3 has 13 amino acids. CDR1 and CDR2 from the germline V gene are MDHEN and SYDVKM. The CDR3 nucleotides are TGTGCCAGCCACACTACTAGCACAGATACGCAGTATTTT. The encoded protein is CASHTTSTDTQYF.

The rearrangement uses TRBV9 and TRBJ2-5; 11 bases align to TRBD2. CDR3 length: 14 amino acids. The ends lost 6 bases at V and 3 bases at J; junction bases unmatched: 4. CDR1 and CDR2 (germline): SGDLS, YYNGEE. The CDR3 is CASNPSGGKETQYF. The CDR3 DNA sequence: TGTGCCAGCAATCCTAGCGGGGGGAAAGAGACCCAGTACTTC.

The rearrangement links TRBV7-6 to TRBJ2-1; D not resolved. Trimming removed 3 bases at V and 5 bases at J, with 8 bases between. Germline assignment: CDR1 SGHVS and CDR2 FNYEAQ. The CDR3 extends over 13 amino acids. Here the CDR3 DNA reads TGTGCCAGCAGCTTTAATATAAACAATGAGCAGTTCTTC. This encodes CASSFNINNEQFF.

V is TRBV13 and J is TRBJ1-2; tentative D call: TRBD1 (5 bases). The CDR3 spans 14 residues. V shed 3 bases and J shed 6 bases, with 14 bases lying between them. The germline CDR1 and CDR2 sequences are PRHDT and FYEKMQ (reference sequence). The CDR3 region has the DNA TGTGCCAGCAGCTTGGGGGGGACGCACCATGGCTACACCTTC. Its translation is CASSLGGTHHGYTF. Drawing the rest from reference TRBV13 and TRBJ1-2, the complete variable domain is AAGVIQSPRHLIKEKRETATLKCYPIPRHDTVYWYQQGPGQDPQFLISFYEKMQSDKGSIPDRFSAQQFSDYHSELNMSSLELGDSALYFCASSLGGTHHGYTFGSGTRLTVV.

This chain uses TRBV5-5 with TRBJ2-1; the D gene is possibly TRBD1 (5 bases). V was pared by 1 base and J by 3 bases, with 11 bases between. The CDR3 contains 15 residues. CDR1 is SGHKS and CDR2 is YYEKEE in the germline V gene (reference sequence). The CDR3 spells CASSLQGPNYNEQFF. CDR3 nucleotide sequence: TGTGCCAGCAGCTTGCAGGGTCCCAACTACAATGAGCAGTTCTTC.

The CDR3 DNA follows: TGCGCCAGCAGCCAAGGGACAGGTGAAGGTGGCGAGCAGTACTTC. It encodes CASSQGTGEGGEQYF. V and J are TRBV4-3 and TRBJ2-7, with 7 bases that match TRBD1. The CDR3 spans 15 residues. The junction had 9 bases not matched to a gene; V was cut back by 1 base and J by 6 bases. In germline, CDR1 is LGHNA, CDR2 YSLEER.

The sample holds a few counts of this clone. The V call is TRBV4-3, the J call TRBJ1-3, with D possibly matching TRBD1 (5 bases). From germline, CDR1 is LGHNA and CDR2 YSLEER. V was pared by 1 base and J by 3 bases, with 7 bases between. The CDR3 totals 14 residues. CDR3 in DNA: TGCGCCAGCAGCCAAGGGACATTTGGAAACACCATATATTTT. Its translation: CASSQGTFGNTIYF.

The CDR3 loop reads CASSLGIDPREQYF. CDR3 nucleotide sequence: TGTGCCAGCAGCTTAGGCATAGACCCGCGGGAGCAGTACTTC. The chain combines TRBV13 with TRBJ2-7; D uncertain. V shed 0 bases and J shed 7 bases, with 13 bases lying between them. Germline lookup yields CDR1 PRHDT and CDR2 FYEKMQ (reference sequence). The CDR3 runs 14 residues.

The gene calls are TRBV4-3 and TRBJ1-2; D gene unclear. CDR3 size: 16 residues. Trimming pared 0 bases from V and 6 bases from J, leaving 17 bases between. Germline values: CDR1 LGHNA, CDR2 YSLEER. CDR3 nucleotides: TGCGCCAGCAGCCAAGATGGCCGTGCGGTCTCGAATGGCTACACCTTC. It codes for CASSQDGRAVSNGYTF.

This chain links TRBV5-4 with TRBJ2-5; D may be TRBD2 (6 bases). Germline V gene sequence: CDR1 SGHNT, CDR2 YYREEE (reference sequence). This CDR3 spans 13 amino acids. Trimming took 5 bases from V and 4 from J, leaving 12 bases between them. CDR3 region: CASRRGEVETQYF. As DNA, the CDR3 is TGTGCCAGCAGGAGAGGGGAGGTAGAGACCCAGTACTTC.

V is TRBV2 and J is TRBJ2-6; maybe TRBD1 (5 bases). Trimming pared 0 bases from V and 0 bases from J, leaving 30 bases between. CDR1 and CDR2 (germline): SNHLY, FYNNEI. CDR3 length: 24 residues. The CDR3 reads CASSEALSMSGQMGIRSGANVLTF. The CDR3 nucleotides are TGTGCCAGCAGTGAAGCCCTTAGCATGTCAGGGCAGATGGGAATCCGCTCTGGGGCCAACGTCCTGACTTTC.

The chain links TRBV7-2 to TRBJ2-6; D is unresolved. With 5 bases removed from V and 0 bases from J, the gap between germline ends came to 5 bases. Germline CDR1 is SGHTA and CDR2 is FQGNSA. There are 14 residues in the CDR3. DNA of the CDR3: TGTGCCAGCAGCCACTTCTCTGGGGCCAACGTCCTGACTTTC. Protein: CASSHFSGANVLTF.

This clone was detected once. The CDR3 protein is CASGRTGTDTQYF. The CDR3 nucleotides are TGCGCCAGTGGGAGAACTGGAACAGATACGCAGTATTTT. The chain has TRBV10-2 and TRBJ2-3, with D possibly matching TRBD2 (5 bases). This CDR3 has 13 residues. In germline, CDR1 is WSHSY, CDR2 SAAADI. Trimming took 9 bases from V and 3 from J, leaving 13 bases between them.

The CDR3 sequence: CASSETLTGGENIQYF. In nucleotides, the CDR3 is TGCGCCAGCAGTGAGACACTGACAGGGGGCGAAAACATTCAGTACTTC. This chain connects TRBV10-1 to TRBJ2-4; 10 bases are a match to TRBD1. This CDR3 is built from 16 residues. The ends lost 2 bases at V and 5 bases at J; junction bases unmatched: 6. Germline CDR1 reads WNHNN; CDR2 reads SYGVQD (reference sequence).

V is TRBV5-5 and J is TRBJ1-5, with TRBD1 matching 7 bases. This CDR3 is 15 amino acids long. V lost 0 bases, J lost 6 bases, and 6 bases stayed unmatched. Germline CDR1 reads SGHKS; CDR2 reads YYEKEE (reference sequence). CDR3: CASSLDRGFGQPQHF. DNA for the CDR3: TGTGCCAGCAGCTTGGACAGGGGTTTCGGTCAGCCCCAGCATTTT.

CDR3 loop: CASSGQGYYEQYF. DNA for the CDR3: TGTGCCAGCAGTGGACAGGGTTACTACGAGCAGTACTTC. The chain employs TRBV6-6 and TRBJ2-7, with 8 bases lining up with TRBD1. Germline CDR1 MNHNY, CDR2 SVGAGI (reference sequence). The ends lost 5 bases at V and 3 bases at J; junction bases unmatched: 3. CDR3 length equals 13 residues.

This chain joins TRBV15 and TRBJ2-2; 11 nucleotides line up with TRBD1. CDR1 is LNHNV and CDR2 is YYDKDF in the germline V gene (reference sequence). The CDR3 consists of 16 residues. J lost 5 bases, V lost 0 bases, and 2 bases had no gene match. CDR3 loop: CATSRDGDRGTGELFF. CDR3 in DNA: TGTGCCACCAGCAGAGATGGGGACAGGGGGACCGGGGAGCTGTTTTTT.

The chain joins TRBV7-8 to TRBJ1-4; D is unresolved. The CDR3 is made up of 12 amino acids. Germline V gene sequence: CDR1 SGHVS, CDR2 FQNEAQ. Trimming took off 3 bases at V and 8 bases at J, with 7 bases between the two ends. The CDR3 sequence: CASSFWREKLFF. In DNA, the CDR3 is TGTGCCAGCAGCTTCTGGAGAGAAAAACTGTTTTTT. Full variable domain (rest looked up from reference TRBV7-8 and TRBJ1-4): GAGVSQSPRYKVAKRGQDVALRCDPISGHVSLFWYQQALGQGPEFLTYFQNEAQLDKSGLPSDRFFAERPEGSVSTLKIQRTQQEDSAVYLCASSFWREKLFFGSGTQLSVL.